This note documents a single TCR beta chain sequence. The antigen is undetermined. There are 18 residues in the CDR3. The V gene end was trimmed by 0 bases and the J gene end by 7 bases; junction bases not matched to a gene: 16. Germline lookup yields CDR1 MNHEY and CDR2 SVGAGI. This sample is drawn from a study of post-analysis software for immune sequencing data. Study details: Included among the disease courses, which were recorded for the cohort, were relapsing-remitting, secondary progressive and progressive-relapsing multiple sclerosis.

Researchers reported that TCR beta cDNA libraries carried unique molecular identifiers. The source material, about 0.9 to 11 million T cells, gave rise to about 520,000 cDNA molecules. TCRdb recomputed calls from the PCR reads with MiXCR, one row per CDR3 protein. The table has hundreds of thousands of distinct CDR3 sequences, about 27% seen once. General study points: In patients, TRBV5-6, TRBV5-1 and TRBV20-1 belonged to five or six TRBV segments found more frequently than in controls. Controls showed significantly higher normalized Chao1 diversity than did multiple sclerosis patients. Samples sharing a preparation batch grouped tightly together when assessed by F measure.

Sequencing input: blood. The chain links TRBV6-5 to TRBJ2-5, with 8 bases aligning to TRBD2. This clonotype was sampled from a girl aged 10 to 17 with multiple sclerosis. The CDR3 loop is CASSYSGSSGAYGRTQYF. For the CDR3, the DNA is TGTGCCAGCAGTTACTCGGGAAGTAGCGGGGCATATGGTAGGACCCAGTACTTC.